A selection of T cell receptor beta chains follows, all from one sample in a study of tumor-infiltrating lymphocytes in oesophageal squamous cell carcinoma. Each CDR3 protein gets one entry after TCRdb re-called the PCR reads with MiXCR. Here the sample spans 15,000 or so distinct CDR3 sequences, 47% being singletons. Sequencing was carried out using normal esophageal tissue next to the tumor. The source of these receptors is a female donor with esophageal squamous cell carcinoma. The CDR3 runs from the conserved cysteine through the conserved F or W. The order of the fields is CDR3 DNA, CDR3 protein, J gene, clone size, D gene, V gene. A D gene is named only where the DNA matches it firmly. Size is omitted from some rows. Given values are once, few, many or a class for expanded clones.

DNA: TGTGCCAGCAGCCGAGGGGCTTTGGAAGCTTTCTTT
CDR3: CASSRGALEAFF
J: TRBJ1-1
size: many
D: .
V: TRBV12-3/TRBV12-4

DNA: TGTGCCAGCTCGTATGAGGGACAGTGGAATCAAAAGTACTTC
CDR3: CASSYEGQWNQKYF
J: TRBJ2-5
size: .
D: TRBD1
V: TRBV18

DNA: TGTGCCAGCAGTTTGGGGACAGGGGGCGACTATGGCTACACCTTC
CDR3: CASSLGTGGDYGYTF
J: TRBJ1-2
size: .
D: TRBD1
V: TRBV12-3/TRBV12-4

DNA: TGTGCCAGCAGCAATAGCGGGGGCACAGATACGCAGTATTTT
CDR3: CASSNSGGTDTQYF
J: TRBJ2-3
size: .
D: TRBD2
V: TRBV6-1

DNA: TGTGCCAGCAGCTTATCTAGCGGGAGAGGTAGCTACGAGCAGTACTTC
CDR3: CASSLSSGRGSYEQYF
J: TRBJ2-7
size: .
D: TRBD2
V: TRBV7-2

DNA: TGTGCCAGCAGCCCAGGCAGTTGGGCAGCGAACACCGGGGAGCTGTTTTTT
CDR3: CASSPGSWAANTGELFF
J: TRBJ2-2
size: few
D: .
V: TRBV7-2

DNA: TGTGCCAGCAGCCAACACCTAGCGGGAGGGCTAACAGATACGCAGTATTTT
CDR3: CASSQHLAGGLTDTQYF
J: TRBJ2-3
size: .
D: TRBD2
V: TRBV7-6

DNA: TGTGCCAGCAGGAGCGGGAGCTTAGGGGAGCTGTTTTTT
CDR3: CASRSGSLGELFF
J: TRBJ2-2
size: few
D: TRBD2
V: TRBV12-3/TRBV12-4

DNA: TGTGCCAGCAGCTTAGAGGGCAAGTCCTACGAGCAGTACTTC
CDR3: CASSLEGKSYEQYF
J: TRBJ2-7
size: .
D: .
V: TRBV7-8

DNA: TGTGCTAGCAGCGAACGGGGGGGTGCCGGGGAGCTGTTTTTT
CDR3: CASSERGGAGELFF
J: TRBJ2-2
size: medium-sized
D: TRBD2
V: TRBV7-7

DNA: TGTGCCAGCAGTGGGACTAGCGGACAAGAGACCCAGTACTTC
CDR3: CASSGTSGQETQYF
J: TRBJ2-5
size: few
D: TRBD2
V: TRBV5-6

DNA: TGTGCCAGCAGCCGGCTAGCGGGCTACACAGATACGCAGTATTTT
CDR3: CASSRLAGYTDTQYF
J: TRBJ2-3
size: .
D: TRBD2
V: TRBV7-3

DNA: TGTGCCAGCAGCGCAGGGTTAAGAGCGGAAGCTTTCTTT
CDR3: CASSAGLRAEAFF
J: TRBJ1-1
size: .
D: .
V: TRBV7-2

DNA: TGTGCCAGCAGCCAAACCGGGGGACGGGGCAATCAGCCCCAGCATTTT
CDR3: CASSQTGGRGNQPQHF
J: TRBJ1-5
size: .
D: .
V: TRBV7-2

DNA: TGTGCCAGCAGCTTGGGACAGGGGCCCCATGAGCAGTTCTTC
CDR3: CASSLGQGPHEQFF
J: TRBJ2-1
size: few
D: TRBD1
V: TRBV7-3

DNA: TGTGCCAGCAGTCCTCTAGCGGGGGGAAAGCCGAACACCGGGGAGCTGTTTTTT
CDR3: CASSPLAGGKPNTGELFF
J: TRBJ2-2
size: .
D: TRBD2
V: TRBV7-6

DNA: TGTGCCAGCAGGGGGGGCGGGACTAGGGGTGGCGGCTCCTACAATGAGCAGTACTTC
CDR3: CASRGGGTRGGGSYNEQYF
J: TRBJ2-7
size: .
D: TRBD2
V: TRBV6-1

DNA: TGTGCCAGTAAGACAGGGTGGGGTTGGTTCTTC
CDR3: CASKTGWGWFF
J: TRBJ2-1
size: .
D: TRBD1
V: TRBV19

DNA: TGTGCCAGCAGCCAGGGGTGGGGGGGGCCCACAGATACGCAGTATTTT
CDR3: CASSQGWGGPTDTQYF
J: TRBJ2-3
size: .
D: .
V: TRBV4-2

DNA: TGTGCCAGCAGCCCCACTAGCGGGAACTACGAGCAGTACTTC
CDR3: CASSPTSGNYEQYF
J: TRBJ2-7
size: .
D: TRBD2
V: TRBV7-8

DNA: TGTGCCAGCAGTTTCGGGCGGGGGCTCTCCTACGAGCAGTACTTC
CDR3: CASSFGRGLSYEQYF
J: TRBJ2-7
size: .
D: .
V: TRBV12-3/TRBV12-4

DNA: TGTGCCACCAGCACAGAGGGGCAGTCCTACGAGCAGTACTTC
CDR3: CATSTEGQSYEQYF
J: TRBJ2-7
size: many
D: .
V: TRBV15

DNA: TGTGCCAGCTACGAAGGGTGGAATCAGCCCCAGCATTTT
CDR3: CASYEGWNQPQHF
J: TRBJ1-5
size: once
D: .
V: TRBV6-1

DNA: TGTGCCAGCAGCTTATTGGGACAGAGCCACATACTTCCCTACGAGCAGTACTTC
CDR3: CASSLLGQSHILPYEQYF
J: TRBJ2-7
size: .
D: TRBD1
V: TRBV12-3/TRBV12-4

DNA: TGCGCCAGCAGCTCGGACTTGGGGAACTACGAGCAGTACTTC
CDR3: CASSSDLGNYEQYF
J: TRBJ2-7
size: few
D: .
V: TRBV5-1

DNA: TGTGCCAGCAGTGAAGCGAGGAATGAGCAGTTCTTC
CDR3: CASSEARNEQFF
J: TRBJ2-1
size: medium-sized
D: .
V: TRBV6-1

DNA: TGTGCCAGCAGCTTCTCTACCGGGACAGAGGGGCGGGAGACCCAGTACTTC
CDR3: CASSFSTGTEGRETQYF
J: TRBJ2-5
size: many
D: TRBD1
V: TRBV7-9

DNA: TGTGCCACCAGTGCCCTAGCTGAGAACTACAATGAGCAGTTCTTC
CDR3: CATSALAENYNEQFF
J: TRBJ2-1
size: many
D: .
V: TRBV24-1

DNA: TGTGCCAGCAGTTCGACCCAAAACATTCAGTACTTC
CDR3: CASSSTQNIQYF
J: TRBJ2-4
size: many
D: .
V: TRBV12-3/TRBV12-4

DNA: TGTGCCAGCAGCGTAGCGGGATCGTACCAAGAGACCCAGTACTTC
CDR3: CASSVAGSYQETQYF
J: TRBJ2-5
size: .
D: TRBD2
V: TRBV7-3

DNA: TGTGCCAGCAGCTCGACTAGCACTTCCTACAATGAGCAGTTCTTC
CDR3: CASSSTSTSYNEQFF
J: TRBJ2-1
size: .
D: TRBD2
V: TRBV7-2

DNA: TGTGCCAGCAGCTTACTACTAGCGGGAGGGGGGAACACAGATACGCAGTATTTT
CDR3: CASSLLLAGGGNTDTQYF
J: TRBJ2-3
size: medium-sized
D: TRBD2
V: TRBV7-2

DNA: TGTGCCAGCAGCGCTACTAGGGAAGAGACCCAGTACTTC
CDR3: CASSATREETQYF
J: TRBJ2-5
size: once
D: .
V: TRBV7-4

DNA: TGTGCCAGCTCACCCCGACAGATTAACCAAGAGACCCAGTACTTC
CDR3: CASSPRQINQETQYF
J: TRBJ2-5
size: many
D: .
V: TRBV18

DNA: TGTGCCAGCAGTTTCCCGACCTACGAGCAGTACTTC
CDR3: CASSFPTYEQYF
J: TRBJ2-7
size: medium-sized
D: .
V: TRBV28

DNA: TGTGCCAGCAGCTTAGGACAAGCGGGATTACCCTACGAGCAGTACTTC
CDR3: CASSLGQAGLPYEQYF
J: TRBJ2-7
size: few
D: TRBD2
V: TRBV7-2

DNA: TGTGCCAGTAGTATTATGACCTCTGGGGCCAACGTCCTGACTTTC
CDR3: CASSIMTSGANVLTF
J: TRBJ2-6
size: .
D: .
V: TRBV19

DNA: TGCGCCAGCAGTCCCACCGGGACAGCCGGCGAGACCCAGTACTTC
CDR3: CASSPTGTAGETQYF
J: TRBJ2-5
size: many
D: TRBD1
V: TRBV10-1

DNA: TGTGCCAGCAGCCCGAGGGACGGAAACTCTGGGGCCAACGTCCTGACTTTC
CDR3: CASSPRDGNSGANVLTF
J: TRBJ2-6
size: .
D: .
V: TRBV11-1

DNA: TGTGCCAGTAATAGTGGCGGGGGGGTCGACAATGAGCAGTTCTTC
CDR3: CASNSGGGVDNEQFF
J: TRBJ2-1
size: .
D: TRBD2
V: TRBV19

DNA: TGTGCCAGCAGCGATACTAGCGGGAACTACAATGAGCAGTTCTTC
CDR3: CASSDTSGNYNEQFF
J: TRBJ2-1
size: many
D: TRBD2
V: TRBV7-2